Each of the 30 T cell receptor beta chains below was sequenced from the same sample in a study of T cells after yellow fever vaccination. MiXCR, run by TCRdb on the 5' RACE reads, gives a single entry per CDR3 protein. The table includes some 500,000 distinct CDR3 sequences, less than 15% detected once. This specimen was PBMCs, taken on the day of the yellow fever booster vaccination. The receptors stem from a man under 40 who received the YFV17D yellow fever vaccine.

This chain joins TRBV19 and TRBJ2-5, with 9 bases lining up with TRBD2. The CDR3 length is 15 residues. Germline CDR1 LNHDA, CDR2 SQIVND (reference sequence). CDR3 bases: TGTGCAACAAGGGCCGGGACTAGCCCCCAAGAGACCCAGTACTTC. Amino acid sequence: CATRAGTSPQETQYF.

This clonotype was seen a few times. The chain is built from TRBV4-3 and TRBJ2-1; D is ambiguous. Germline assignment: CDR1 LGHNA and CDR2 YSLEER. The CDR3 is made up of 13 amino acids. Trimming shortened V by 11 bases and J by 4 bases, and 15 bases separated the two germline ends. The CDR3 bases are TGCGCCTTCCTTGCAGTGAGTTACAATGAGCAGTTCTTC. Translation gives CAFLAVSYNEQFF.

This clonotype was picked up a small number of times. The chain recombines TRBV10-2 with TRBJ2-5; the D gene is possibly TRBD2 (7 bases). Germline loops: CDR1 WSHSY, CDR2 SAAADI. The V end lost 3 bases, the J end lost 3 bases, and 14 bases lay between the germline ends. This CDR3 comprises 15 residues. CDR3 bases: TGCGCCAGCAGTGACGGCAGGGGAGGGGAAGAGACCCAGTACTTC. Its translation is CASSDGRGGEETQYF.

This clonotype was detected a few times. The J gene is TRBJ1-1, the V gene TRBV6-2 or TRBV6-3; 7 nucleotides line up with TRBD1. The length of the CDR3 is 15 residues. CDR1 MNHEY and CDR2 SVGEGT come from the germline V gene. The V and J ends lost 6 bases and 3 bases, in that order; junction bases with no gene match: 10. CDR3 loop: CASSSLRQGDTEAFF. As DNA, the CDR3 is TGTGCCAGCAGCTCCCTTCGACAGGGTGACACTGAAGCTTTCTTT.

This chain links TRBV12-3 or TRBV12-4 with TRBJ2-7; unclear D gene. V lost 7 bases and J 0 bases, leaving 7 bases between the germline ends. The length of the CDR3 is 12 residues. For the CDR3, the DNA is TGTGCCAGCACCGTCAGCTCCTACGAGCAGTACTTC. Translated, it gives CASTVSSYEQYF.

This clonotype has a handful of counts. The rearrangement joins TRBV20-1 to TRBJ2-2; 9 bases agree with TRBD1. The germline CDR1 and CDR2 sequences are DFQATT and SNEGSKA (reference sequence). Germline trimming cut 5 bases from V and 4 bases from J; bases unmatched to any gene: 2. This CDR3 has 13 amino acids. The CDR3 protein is CSAGQGTTGELFF. CDR3 bases: TGCAGTGCTGGACAGGGGACCACCGGGGAGCTGTTTTTT.

This clonotype has more than one count but fewer than ten. The genes are TRBV11-3 and TRBJ2-3; D gene ambiguous. This CDR3 is 13 amino acids long. V lost 5 bases to trimming and J lost 6 bases, with 12 bases between them. The V gene's germline CDR1 is SGHNT and CDR2 YENEEA. CDR3 in amino acids: CASSSLAEDTQYF. The CDR3 nucleotides are TGTGCCAGCAGCAGCTTGGCTGAGGATACGCAGTATTTT.

There are a few counts of this clonotype. This sequence joins TRBV6-5 and TRBJ2-7; 8 nucleotides line up with TRBD2. The ends lost 0 bases at V and 6 bases at J; junction bases unmatched: 7. CDR1 and CDR2 from the germline V gene are MNHEY and SVGAGI. The CDR3 extends over 15 amino acids. The CDR3 here is CASSYSSGGPSEQYF. CDR3 sequence (DNA): TGTGCCAGCAGTTACTCGTCGGGAGGGCCCTCCGAGCAGTACTTC.

This clonotype was counted many times. This chain uses TRBV7-2 with TRBJ2-2, with 9 bases aligning to TRBD2. The CDR3 covers 16 residues. Unmatched junction bases numbered 20, after V lost 11 bases and J lost 10 bases. Germline V lookup: CDR1 SGHTA, CDR2 FQGNSA. This CDR3 is CAASPGVAGVGAELFF. For the CDR3, the DNA is TGTGCCGCCAGCCCGGGGGTAGCGGGAGTGGGGGCGGAGCTGTTTTTT.

The chain employs TRBV20-1 and TRBJ1-3, with TRBD1 matching over 8 bases. The CDR3 length is 15 residues. Per the germline V gene, CDR1 is DFQATT and CDR2 is SNEGSKA (reference sequence). V shed 3 bases and J 3 bases; nucleotides not matched to a gene: 7. The CDR3 region has the DNA TGCAGTGCTAGCAAACCGACAGGGGTTGGAAACACCATATATTTT. Protein sequence: CSASKPTGVGNTIYF.

This clonotype was detected ten times or more. V is TRBV7-8 and J is TRBJ2-1; D is possibly TRBD2 (6 bases). Germline V gene sequence: CDR1 SGHVS, CDR2 FQNEAQ. The CDR3 has 15 amino acids. Trimming left V 4 bases short and J 2 bases short, with 12 bases between. CDR3 amino acids: CASSSRLVTYNEQFF. The CDR3, as DNA: TGTGCCAGCAGCTCCCGACTAGTCACCTACAATGAGCAGTTCTTC.

This clonotype was seen a few times. The chain uses TRBV5-1 and TRBJ2-2, with D possibly TRBD1 on 5 matching bases. CDR1 and CDR2 (germline): SGHRS, YFSETQ. V was clipped by 4 bases and J by 7 bases, with 14 bases between them. The CDR3 is 14 amino acids. In DNA, the CDR3 is TGCGCCAGCAGCCAAAGCCTCGGACACGGGGAGCTGTTTTTT. This sequence encodes CASSQSLGHGELFF.

The V gene is TRBV9, the J gene TRBJ2-2; D not resolved. V lost 4 bases and J 1 base, leaving 11 bases between the germline ends. CDR1 and CDR2 from the germline V gene are SGDLS and YYNGEE. This CDR3 contains 15 residues. This chain's CDR3 is CASSPASVNTGELFF. The CDR3 DNA reads as TGTGCCAGCAGCCCAGCTAGTGTGAACACCGGGGAGCTGTTTTTT.

The chain uses TRBV7-3 and TRBJ2-5; perhaps TRBD2 as D (6 bases). Between the trimmed V and J ends, which lost 0 bases and 4 bases, there was a span of 12 bases. The CDR3 consists of 15 residues. CDR1 and CDR2 (germline): SGHTA, FQGTGA. In DNA form, the CDR3 reads TGTGCCAGCAGCTTAACGACCGGGAGTGGAGAGACCCAGTACTTC. Amino acids: CASSLTTGSGETQYF.

The chain uses TRBV7-9 and TRBJ1-1; the D is unclear. The CDR3 covers 14 residues. Trimming shortened V by 6 bases and J by 3 bases, and 14 bases separated the two germline ends. Germline V gives CDR1 SEHNR, CDR2 FQNEAQ (reference sequence). In DNA form, the CDR3 reads TGTGCCAGCAGGGCCCTGGCAGTCGACACTGAAGCTTTCTTT. It specifies CASRALAVDTEAFF.

This clonotype was counted a few times. V is TRBV7-2 and J is TRBJ2-1, with TRBD1 as a possible D gene (6 bases). Germline loops: CDR1 SGHTA, CDR2 FQGNSA. Trimming left V 3 bases short and J 12 bases short, with 18 bases between. The CDR3 has 14 amino acids. CDR3 in DNA: TGTGCCAGCAGCTTGGACATTCAGGGGATCGGGCAGTTCTTC. Translated: CASSLDIQGIGQFF.

CDR3 loop: CASRRERGTDTQYF. CDR3 nucleotide sequence: TGTGCCAGTAGGAGAGAGCGGGGAACAGATACGCAGTATTTT. The rearrangement links TRBV19 to TRBJ2-3; 7 positions agree with TRBD2. Germline CDR1 is LNHDA and CDR2 is SQIVND (reference sequence). This CDR3 has 14 residues. The trim removed 6 bases at V and 3 bases at J, leaving 6 bases unmatched.

The chain recombines TRBV6-2 or TRBV6-3 with TRBJ1-5, with D possibly matching TRBD1 (5 bases). Trimming shortened V by 10 bases and J by 4 bases, and 17 bases separated the two germline ends. CDR1 and CDR2 (germline): MNHEY, SVGEGT. This CDR3 has 14 amino acids. The CDR3 region has the DNA TGTGCCACCATTCAGGGATTGGGAAATCAGCCCCAGCATTTT. This translates into CATIQGLGNQPQHF.

The rearrangement joins TRBV5-1 to TRBJ2-5; 9 bases line up with TRBD1. The CDR3 length is 16 residues. V lost 0 bases and J lost 4; bases outside the gene matches: 7. The germline gives CDR1 SGHRS, CDR2 YFSETQ. The CDR3 spells CASSLGSMDRGETQYF. The CDR3 nucleotides are TGCGCCAGCAGCTTGGGTTCCATGGACAGGGGAGAGACCCAGTACTTC.

This clonotype was seen a handful of times. This chain links TRBV20-1 with TRBJ2-5, with 7 bases aligning to TRBD2. The CDR3 is made up of 13 amino acids. In germline, CDR1 is DFQATT, CDR2 SNEGSKA (reference sequence). The ends lost 4 bases at V and 5 bases at J; junction bases unmatched: 7. CDR3 region: CSAMGLGGETQYF. DNA of the CDR3: TGCAGTGCTATGGGCCTCGGGGGGGAGACCCAGTACTTC.

V usage is TRBV6-5 and J usage is TRBJ1-2, with D perhaps matching TRBD1 (5 bases). Germline values: CDR1 MNHEY, CDR2 SVGAGI. The V and J ends lost 7 bases and 6 bases respectively, with 12 bases between them. The CDR3 is 12 amino acids. The CDR3 sequence: CASTAAGNGYTF. CDR3 bases: TGTGCCAGCACCGCAGCAGGGAATGGCTACACCTTC.

This clonotype was observed a few times. The chain joins TRBV19 to TRBJ1-4; no clear D gene. Germline V gene sequence: CDR1 LNHDA, CDR2 SQIVND (reference sequence). Deletions cut 1 base from V and 3 bases from J, with 6 bases between. This CDR3 comprises 14 residues. The CDR3 DNA follows: TGTGCCAGTAGTATAGGCAGCGCTAATGAAAAACTGTTTTTT. Its protein product is CASSIGSANEKLFF.

Only a few counts were recorded for this clonotype. J is TRBJ1-3 and V is TRBV10-3, with D possibly being TRBD1 (5 bases). The ends were cut back, 6 bases at V and 0 bases at J, with 18 bases in the middle. Germline V gives CDR1 ENHRY, CDR2 SYGVKD. CDR3 size: 17 residues. Here the CDR3 reads CAIRAAGGSSSGNTIYF. CDR3 nucleotide sequence: TGTGCCATCAGGGCCGCCGGGGGGTCGAGCTCTGGAAACACCATATATTTT.

Only a few counts were recorded for this clonotype. J is TRBJ2-1 and V is TRBV5-1; 14 nucleotides align to TRBD2. J was trimmed by 8 bases and V by 0 bases; bases with no gene match: 10. The CDR3 is 18 amino acids. Germline assignment: CDR1 SGHRS and CDR2 YFSETQ. The CDR3 coding sequence is TGCGCCAGCAGCTTGGGACTAGCGGGAGGGCCGCCAACCGATGAGCAGTTCTTC. It codes for CASSLGLAGGPPTDEQFF.

This sequence joins TRBV7-9 and TRBJ1-1; 8 positions agree with TRBD1. The ends lost 1 base at V and 6 bases at J; junction bases unmatched: 10. CDR3 length equals 16 residues. Germline V gene lookup returns CDR1 SEHNR and CDR2 FQNEAQ (reference sequence). The CDR3 loop is CASSLEQYRGRAEAFF. The CDR3 nucleotides are TGTGCCAGCAGCTTAGAGCAATACAGGGGGAGGGCTGAAGCTTTCTTT.

This clonotype showed up just a few times. V gene TRBV7-9 combines with J gene TRBJ2-7; 8 bases align to TRBD1. Trimming cost V 5 bases and J 1 base; bases outside gene matches: 13. Germline values: CDR1 SEHNR, CDR2 FQNEAQ (reference sequence). This CDR3 is 17 amino acids long. The CDR3 is CASSHRDTRQGSYEQYF. The CDR3 DNA sequence: TGTGCCAGCAGCCATCGTGACACGAGACAGGGGTCCTACGAGCAGTACTTC.

The rearrangement joins TRBV20-1 to TRBJ2-1; TRBD2 matches 8 bases. Germline V lookup: CDR1 DFQATT, CDR2 SNEGSKA (reference sequence). The trim removed 4 bases at V and 8 bases at J, leaving 16 bases unmatched. There are 16 residues in the CDR3. CDR3 bases: TGCAGTGCTACAACACAAACCGGGACTAGTTTGGATGAGCAGTTCTTC. This translates into CSATTQTGTSLDEQFF.

This sequence joins TRBV5-1 and TRBJ2-5; 7 bases map to TRBD1. V was clipped by 6 bases and J by 5 bases; unmatched bases: 7. This CDR3 comprises 13 residues. Germline assignment: CDR1 SGHRS and CDR2 YFSETQ. The CDR3 is CASTETGKETQYF. The CDR3 DNA is TGCGCCAGCACCGAGACAGGGAAGGAGACCCAGTACTTC.

In its sample, this clonotype was seen a few times. This rearrangement joins TRBV7-2 to TRBJ2-1; 8 bases agree with TRBD1. V was pared by 5 bases and J by 4 bases, with 4 bases of the junction left unmatched. The CDR3 totals 14 residues. Germline V gene sequence: CDR1 SGHTA, CDR2 FQGNSA. This CDR3 is CASSQYRGYNEQFF. In DNA, the CDR3 is TGTGCCAGCAGCCAGTACAGGGGGTACAATGAGCAGTTCTTC. Supplemented by reference TRBV7-2 and TRBJ2-1, the full variable domain reads GAGVSQSPSNKVTEKGKDVELRCDPISGHTALYWYRQSLGQGLEFLIYFQGNSAPDKSGLPSDRFSAERTGGSVSTLTIQRTQQEDSAVYLCASSQYRGYNEQFFGPGTRLTVL.

A remark on this clonotype: A much larger clone differs from this one at a single base, so this may be a read error. V and J are TRBV6-6 and TRBJ2-5; no reliable D call. The CDR3 is 12 residues long. Trimming stripped 0 bases from V and 5 bases from J, with 4 bases between. Germline-derived CDR1 and CDR2 are MNHNY and SVGAGI (reference sequence). CDR3: CASSYSEETQYF. The CDR3 DNA is TGTGCCAGCAGTTACTCGGAGGAGACCCAGTACTTC.